This record covers a single T cell receptor beta chain. Its antigen remains unidentified. The source of the sample is a study of long-term antiretroviral therapy in people with HIV. They ran version v3.0 of the immunoSEQ assay at survey level. Profiled with immunoSEQ multiplex PCR; TCRdb holds only in-frame clones, not every one. The sample holds some 28,000 clones, about three quarters seen once. Study-wide points: Patients on ART gained diversity, which nonetheless stayed below transplant donor controls.

The length of the CDR3 is 16 residues. The germline gives CDR1 MDHEN, CDR2 SYDVKM. Trimming took 3 bases from V and 6 from J; bases not matched to a gene: 9. J is TRBJ1-3 and V is TRBV28, with TRBD1 identical over 9 bases. The sample was unsorted PBMCs, taken 1.5 years before starting antiretroviral therapy. The origin of this receptor is a man younger than 30 with HIV. In DNA form, the CDR3 reads TGTGCCAGCAGTTTTGTTCTCGGACAGGGGCCAAACACCATATATTTT. This gives the protein CASSFVLGQGPNTIYF. Combining the CDR3 with reference TRBV28 and TRBJ1-3 gives the whole variable domain DVKVTQSSRYLVKRTGEKVFLECVQDMDHENMFWYRQDPGLGLRLIYFSYDVKMKEKGDIPEGYSVSREKKERFSLILESASTNQTSMYLCASSFVLGQGPNTIYFGEGSWLTVV.